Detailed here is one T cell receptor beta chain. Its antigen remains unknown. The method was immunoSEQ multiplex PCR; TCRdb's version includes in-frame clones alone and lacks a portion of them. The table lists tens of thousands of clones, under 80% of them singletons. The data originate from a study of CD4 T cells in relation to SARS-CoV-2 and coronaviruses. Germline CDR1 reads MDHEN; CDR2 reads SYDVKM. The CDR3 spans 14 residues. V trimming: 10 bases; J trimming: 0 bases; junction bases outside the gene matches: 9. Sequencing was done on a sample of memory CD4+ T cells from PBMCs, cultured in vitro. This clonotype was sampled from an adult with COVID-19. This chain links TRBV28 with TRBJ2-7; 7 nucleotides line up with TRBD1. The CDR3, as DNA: TGTGCCACCGGGGCAGGGGGTTACTCCTACGAGCAGTACTTC. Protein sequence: CATGAGGYSYEQYF.